Shown below are 24 T cell receptor beta chains from a single sample sequenced in a study of blood T cell repertoires in COVID-19. Assay: immunoSEQ multiplex PCR; the TCRdb copy retains only in-frame clones and omits some. The data contain some 80,000 clones, over 80% of them singletons. Sequencing was carried out using peripheral blood. These TCRs come from a human donor in a cohort sampled during active COVID-19.

This rearrangement joins TRBV19 to TRBJ1-1; TRBD1 agrees at 8 bases. With 1 base clipped from V and 0 bases from J, the junction kept 4 bases outside the gene matches. The germline V gene has CDR1 LNHDA and CDR2 SQIVND (reference sequence). This CDR3 contains 16 residues. The CDR3 loop reads CASSIVGQGLNTEAFF. In DNA form, the CDR3 reads TGTGCCAGTAGTATAGTAGGACAGGGCCTGAACACTGAAGCTTTCTTT. The variable domain in full, with the rest retrieved from reference TRBV19 and TRBJ1-1, is DGGITQSPKYLFRKEGQNVTLSCEQNLNHDAMYWYRQDPGQGLRLIYYSQIVNDFQKGDIAEGYSVSREKKESFPLTVTSAQKNPTAFYLCASSIVGQGLNTEAFFGQGTRLTVV.

Written as DNA, the CDR3 is TGCGCCAGCAGCACTCAGGGACTCTCGAACACCGGGGAGCTGTTTTTT. This translates into CASSTQGLSNTGELFF. The chain joins TRBV5-1 to TRBJ2-2; tentative D call: TRBD2 (6 bases). The CDR3 loop spans 16 amino acids. Germline loops: CDR1 SGHRS, CDR2 YFSETQ. Trimming cost V 4 bases and J 0 bases, with 13 bases left between them.

The chain has TRBV6-6 and TRBJ2-1; 9 nucleotides agree with TRBD1. With V trimmed by 0 bases and J by 6 bases, 3 bases remained unmatched. Germline CDR1 is MNHNY and CDR2 is SVGAGI (reference sequence). CDR3 size: 15 residues. The CDR3 bases are TGTGCCAGCAGTTACTCCAGGACAGGGGTCAATGAGCAGTTCTTC. This encodes CASSYSRTGVNEQFF.

The V gene is TRBV2, the J gene TRBJ1-1; 7 bases agree with TRBD1. Germline V gene sequence: CDR1 SNHLY, CDR2 FYNNEI. The CDR3 is 14 residues long. Unmatched junction bases numbered 7, after V lost 6 bases and J lost 3 bases. CDR3 loop: CASRGGTAYTEAFF. CDR3 coding DNA: TGTGCCAGCAGGGGTGGGACAGCCTACACTGAAGCTTTCTTT.

The rearrangement joins TRBV18 to TRBJ2-7, with D tentatively TRBD2 (5 bases). Trimming took off 5 bases at V and 0 bases at J, with 14 bases between the two ends. This CDR3 region has 15 residues. Germline V gives CDR1 KGHSH, CDR2 LQKENI. CDR3 sequence reads: CASSNKDGNSYEQYF. In DNA, the CDR3 is TGTGCCAGCTCAAACAAGGACGGGAACTCCTACGAGCAGTACTTC.

The chain has TRBV6-5 and TRBJ2-3; D might be TRBD2 (5 bases). CDR1 and CDR2 from the germline V gene are MNHEY and SVGAGI. V lost 8 bases and J 0 bases, leaving 15 bases between the germline ends. The CDR3 is 15 amino acids. The CDR3 sequence is CASWGATTSTDTQYF. For the CDR3, the DNA is TGTGCCAGCTGGGGAGCGACGACTAGCACAGATACGCAGTATTTT.

The count of this clone is one. The rearrangement links TRBV7-2 to TRBJ1-3; perhaps TRBD1 as D (5 bases). Trimming removed 3 bases from V and 2 bases from J, with 8 bases in between. Germline assignment: CDR1 SGHTA and CDR2 FQGNSA. The CDR3 is 14 amino acids. CDR3 amino acids: CASSFSRAGNTIYF. The CDR3 DNA reads TGTGCCAGCAGCTTCTCCAGGGCTGGAAACACCATATATTTT. Full variable domain (rest looked up from reference TRBV7-2 and TRBJ1-3): GAGVSQSPSNKVTEKGKDVELRCDPISGHTALYWYRQSLGQGLEFLIYFQGNSAPDKSGLPSDRFSAERTGGSVSTLTIQRTQQEDSAVYLCASSFSRAGNTIYFGEGSWLTVV.

This sequence joins TRBV5-1 and TRBJ2-2; a weak D match, TRBD2 (6 bases). This CDR3 is 14 amino acids long. Germline assignment: CDR1 SGHRS and CDR2 YFSETQ. Trimming removed 5 bases at V and 4 bases at J, with 12 bases between. The DNA for the CDR3 is TGCGCCAGCAGGGAGGGGTCGGGCACCGGGGAGCTGTTTTTT. Translating it yields CASREGSGTGELFF.

The chain uses TRBV4-1 and TRBJ1-6, with TRBD1 as a possible D gene (5 bases). With 1 base removed from V and 0 bases from J, the gap between germline ends came to 16 bases. There are 19 residues in the CDR3. Germline lookup yields CDR1 MGHRA and CDR2 YSYEKL. The CDR3 loop is CASSQGGGRGSSYNSPLHF. The CDR3 DNA is TGCGCCAGCAGCCAAGGGGGGGGAAGAGGGAGCTCCTATAATTCACCCCTCCACTTT.

The J gene is TRBJ2-7, the V gene TRBV7-2; 8 bases are a match to TRBD2. From germline, CDR1 is SGHTA and CDR2 FQGNSA. With 1 base clipped from V and 0 bases from J, the junction kept 2 bases outside the gene matches. There are 15 residues in the CDR3. The CDR3 nucleotides are TGTGCCAGCAGCTTAGTTGCGGGAGGCTCCTACGAGCAGTACTTC. Residues: CASSLVAGGSYEQYF.

The V call is TRBV5-1, the J call TRBJ1-2, with a possible D match to TRBD1 (5 bases). Germline values: CDR1 SGHRS, CDR2 YFSETQ. V lost 0 bases, J lost 8 bases, and 17 bases lay in between. This CDR3 is built from 15 residues. The CDR3 DNA sequence: TGCGCCAGCAGCTTGGAGCCCGAGAGGGGAGGAGGCTACACCTTC. Translation: CASSLEPERGGGYTF.

The genes are TRBV15 and TRBJ1-2; TRBD1 agrees at 7 bases. This CDR3 comprises 14 residues. The V gene end was trimmed by 2 bases and the J gene end by 8 bases; junction bases not matched to a gene: 8. Germline CDR1 LNHNV, CDR2 YYDKDF (reference sequence). CDR3 residues: CATSRQRTGSGYTF. The CDR3 region has the DNA TGTGCCACCAGCAGACAGAGGACAGGCTCCGGCTACACCTTC.

This chain links TRBV28 with TRBJ2-5, with 7 nucleotides matching TRBD1. The CDR3 spans 17 residues. Per the germline V gene, CDR1 is MDHEN and CDR2 is SYDVKM. Trimming removed 3 bases from V and 3 bases from J; junction bases left unmatched: 13. The CDR3 coding sequence is TGTGCCAGCAGTTTGACCCCTAGGACAGGCGCTAAAGAGACCCAGTACTTC. Amino acid sequence: CASSLTPRTGAKETQYF. The whole variable domain, filled in from reference TRBV28 and TRBJ2-5, reads DVKVTQSSRYLVKRTGEKVFLECVQDMDHENMFWYRQDPGLGLRLIYFSYDVKMKEKGDIPEGYSVSREKKERFSLILESASTNQTSMYLCASSLTPRTGAKETQYFGPGTRLLVL.

The genes are TRBV2 and TRBJ2-1; the match to TRBD2 covers 10 bases. V dropped 3 bases and J dropped 6; count of bases not matched to a gene: 5. In germline, CDR1 is SNHLY, CDR2 FYNNEI. The CDR3 runs to 15 residues. This CDR3 is CASSDWTSGANEQFF. CDR3 coding DNA: TGTGCCAGCAGTGATTGGACTAGCGGTGCCAATGAGCAGTTCTTC.

The V gene is TRBV5-5, the J gene TRBJ2-2; possibly TRBD2 for D (6 bases). The V end lost 0 bases, the J end lost 2 bases, and 17 bases lay between the germline ends. The CDR3 covers 18 residues. Germline loops: CDR1 SGHKS, CDR2 YYEKEE (reference sequence). The CDR3, as DNA: TGTGCCAGCAGCTTGGGCCTTTTTACGGGGGTTAACACCGGGGAGCTGTTTTTT. Translated: CASSLGLFTGVNTGELFF.

The chain carries TRBV19 and TRBJ1-2; the D gene is possibly TRBD1 (5 bases). The CDR3 totals 13 residues. CDR1 is LNHDA, CDR2 SQIVND, per germline (reference sequence). V lost 3 bases and J lost 6, with 11 bases in between. The CDR3 nucleotides read TGTGCCAGTAGTATTAAAGGGGCGCATGGCTACACCTTC. Protein product: CASSIKGAHGYTF.

This clone was counted between two and nine times. V and J are TRBV28 and TRBJ1-2, with a weak D call TRBD1 (5 bases). V was trimmed by 3 bases and J by 8 bases, leaving 10 bases between them. Germline V lookup: CDR1 MDHEN, CDR2 SYDVKM. CDR3 length: 12 residues. Written as DNA, the CDR3 is TGTGCCAGCAGTTTTAGCGGGGGAGGCTACACCTTC. Amino acid sequence: CASSFSGGGYTF.

The rearrangement joins TRBV3-1 (or the pseudogene TRBV3-2) to TRBJ1-2; 10 bases map to TRBD1. Trimming cost V 1 base and J 4 bases; bases outside gene matches: 3. Germline-derived CDR1 and CDR2 are LGHDT and YNNKEL (reference sequence). The CDR3 contains 15 residues. The CDR3 DNA follows: TGTGCCAGCAGCCAAGGGACAGGGGGTTTCTATGGCTACACCTTC. It codes for CASSQGTGGFYGYTF.

The CDR3 region is CASSRRAGLGTQYF. CDR3 coding DNA: TGTGCCAGCAGCCGGAGAGCGGGGTTAGGTACGCAGTATTTT. The chain employs TRBV28 and TRBJ2-3; TRBD2 matches 7 bases. Germline CDR1 reads MDHEN; CDR2 reads SYDVKM. Trimming at V came to 6 bases and at J to 8 bases, leaving 11 bases not matched to a gene. This CDR3 contains 14 residues.

The sample holds a few counts of this clone. The chain carries TRBV6-1 and TRBJ2-7; the D gene is possibly TRBD2 (6 bases). Trimming stripped 3 bases from V and 0 bases from J, with 12 bases between. Germline V lookup: CDR1 MNHNS, CDR2 SASEGT. The CDR3 length is 15 residues. This chain's CDR3 is CASSEGLMSSYEQYF. DNA for the CDR3: TGTGCCAGCAGTGAGGGACTTATGAGCTCCTACGAGCAGTACTTC.

CDR3 residues: CATSDPQNPTGIIETQYF. DNA for the CDR3: TGTGCCACCAGTGACCCACAGAACCCGACAGGGATAATAGAGACCCAGTACTTC. The J gene is TRBJ2-5, the V gene TRBV24-1; 7 bases line up with TRBD1. Germline V gene sequence: CDR1 KGHDR, CDR2 SFDVKD. Trimming took 4 bases from V and 4 from J; bases not matched to a gene: 17. The CDR3 is 18 amino acids.

This clone was seen just once. This chain uses TRBV5-4 with TRBJ2-3, with D maybe TRBD2 (6 bases). V was pared by 4 bases and J by 2 bases, with 14 bases between. Germline V gives CDR1 SGHNT, CDR2 YYREEE (reference sequence). This CDR3 has 15 amino acids. The CDR3 region is CASSAPGLYTDTQYF. The CDR3 DNA reads TGTGCCAGCAGCGCGCCGGGACTTTACACAGATACGCAGTATTTT. The full variable domain, completed using reference TRBV5-4 and TRBJ2-3, is ETGVTQSPTHLIKTRGQQVTLRCSSQSGHNTVSWYQQALGQGPQFIFQYYREEENGRGNFPPRFSGLQFPNYSSELNVNALELDDSALYLCASSAPGLYTDTQYFGPGTRLTVL.

The chain recombines TRBV27 with TRBJ2-3, with D perhaps matching TRBD1 (6 bases). This CDR3 has 16 residues. Germline CDR1 MNHEY, CDR2 SMNVEV (reference sequence). V lost 6 bases, J lost 2 bases, and 18 bases lay in between. CDR3 protein: CASRIRGRGFTDTQYF. CDR3 nucleotides: TGTGCCAGCAGGATAAGGGGAAGGGGGTTCACAGATACGCAGTATTTT.

The J gene is TRBJ2-7, the V gene TRBV30, with TRBD2 matching 8 bases. The CDR3 runs to 13 residues. V lost 2 bases, J lost 9 bases, and 9 bases stayed unmatched. Germline CDR1 reads GTSNPN; CDR2 reads SVGIG (reference sequence). The CDR3 spells CAWSPGGVSVQYF. As DNA, the CDR3 is TGTGCCTGGAGTCCCGGGGGGGTTTCGGTGCAGTACTTC.